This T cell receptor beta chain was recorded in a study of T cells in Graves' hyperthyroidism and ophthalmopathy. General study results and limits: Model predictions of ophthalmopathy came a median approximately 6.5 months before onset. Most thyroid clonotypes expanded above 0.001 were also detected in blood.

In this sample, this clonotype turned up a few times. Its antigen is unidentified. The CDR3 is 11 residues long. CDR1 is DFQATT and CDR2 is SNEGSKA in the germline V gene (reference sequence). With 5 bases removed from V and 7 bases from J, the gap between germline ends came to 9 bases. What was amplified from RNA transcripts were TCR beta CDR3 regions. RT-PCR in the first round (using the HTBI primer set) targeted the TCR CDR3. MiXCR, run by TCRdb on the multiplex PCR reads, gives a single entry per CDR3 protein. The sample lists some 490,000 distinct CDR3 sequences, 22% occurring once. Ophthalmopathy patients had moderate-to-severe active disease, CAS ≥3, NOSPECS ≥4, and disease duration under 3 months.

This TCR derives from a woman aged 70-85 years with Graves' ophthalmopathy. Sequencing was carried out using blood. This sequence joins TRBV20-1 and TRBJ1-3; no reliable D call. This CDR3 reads CSAPYANTIYF. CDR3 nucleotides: TGCAGTGCTCCCTATGCGAACACCATATATTTT.